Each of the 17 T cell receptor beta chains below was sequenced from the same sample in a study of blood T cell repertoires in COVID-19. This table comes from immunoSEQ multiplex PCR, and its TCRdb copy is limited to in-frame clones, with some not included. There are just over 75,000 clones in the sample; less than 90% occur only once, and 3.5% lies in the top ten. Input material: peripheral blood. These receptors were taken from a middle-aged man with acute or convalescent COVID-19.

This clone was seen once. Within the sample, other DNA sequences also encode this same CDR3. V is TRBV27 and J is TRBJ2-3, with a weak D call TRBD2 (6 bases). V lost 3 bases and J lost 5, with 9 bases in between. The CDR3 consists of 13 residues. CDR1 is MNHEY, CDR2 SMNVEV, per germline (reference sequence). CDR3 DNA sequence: TGTGCCAGCAGTTTTGGAGGGGAAGATACGCAGTATTTT. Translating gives CASSFGGEDTQYF.

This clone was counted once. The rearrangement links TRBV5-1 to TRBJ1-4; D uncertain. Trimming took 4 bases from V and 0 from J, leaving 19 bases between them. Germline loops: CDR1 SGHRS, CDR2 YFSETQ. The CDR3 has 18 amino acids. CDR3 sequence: CASSERGPGLPTNEKLFF. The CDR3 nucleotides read TGCGCCAGCAGCGAAAGAGGACCCGGACTACCAACTAATGAAAAACTGTTTTTT.

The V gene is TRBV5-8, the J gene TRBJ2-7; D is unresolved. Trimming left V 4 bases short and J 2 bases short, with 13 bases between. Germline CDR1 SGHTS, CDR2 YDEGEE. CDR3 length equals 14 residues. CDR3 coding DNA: TGTGCCAGCAGCACCACTCGCAATCCCTACGAGCAGTACTTC. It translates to CASSTTRNPYEQYF.

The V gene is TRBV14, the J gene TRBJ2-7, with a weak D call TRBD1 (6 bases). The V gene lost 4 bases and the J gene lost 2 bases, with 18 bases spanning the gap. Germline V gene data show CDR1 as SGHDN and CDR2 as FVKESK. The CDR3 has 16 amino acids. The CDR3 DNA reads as TGTGCCAGCAGCCTCGCCCAGGGGACGACAGCCTACGAGCAGTACTTC. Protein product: CASSLAQGTTAYEQYF.

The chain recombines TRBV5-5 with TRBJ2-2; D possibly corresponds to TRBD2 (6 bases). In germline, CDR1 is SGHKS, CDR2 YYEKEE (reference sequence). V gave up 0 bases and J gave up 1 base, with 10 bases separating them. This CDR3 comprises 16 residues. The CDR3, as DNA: TGTGCCAGCAGCTTGGTCGGTAGCGGGAACACCGGGGAGCTGTTTTTT. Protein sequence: CASSLVGSGNTGELFF.

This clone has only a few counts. The CDR3 loop is CASSSGTSGGGGQETQYF. CDR3 nucleotide sequence: TGTGCCAGCAGTTCCGGGACTAGCGGGGGAGGTGGACAAGAGACCCAGTACTTC. V is TRBV5-8 and J is TRBJ2-5; 14 positions match TRBD2. CDR3 size: 18 residues. With 5 bases clipped from V and 2 bases from J, the junction kept 11 bases outside the gene matches. In germline, CDR1 is SGHTS, CDR2 YDEGEE.

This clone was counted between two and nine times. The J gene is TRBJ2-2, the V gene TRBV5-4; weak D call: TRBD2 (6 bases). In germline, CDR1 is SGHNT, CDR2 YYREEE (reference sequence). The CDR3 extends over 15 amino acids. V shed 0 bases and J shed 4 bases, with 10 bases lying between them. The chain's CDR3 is CASSLVSGVTGELFF. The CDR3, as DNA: TGTGCCAGCAGCTTGGTTTCGGGGGTCACCGGGGAGCTGTTTTTT.

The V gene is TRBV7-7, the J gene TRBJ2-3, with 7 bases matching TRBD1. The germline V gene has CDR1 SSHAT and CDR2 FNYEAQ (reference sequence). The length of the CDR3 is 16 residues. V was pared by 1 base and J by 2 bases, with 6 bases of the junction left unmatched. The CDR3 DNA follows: TGTGCCAGCAGCTTAGGGACAGGAGTTTTCACAGATACGCAGTATTTT. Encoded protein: CASSLGTGVFTDTQYF. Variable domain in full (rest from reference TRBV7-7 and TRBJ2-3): GAGVSQSPRYKVTKRGQDVTLRCDPISSHATLYWYQQALGQGPEFLTYFNYEAQPDKSGLPSDRFSAERPEGSISTLTIQRTEQRDSAMYRCASSLGTGVFTDTQYFGPGTRLTVL.

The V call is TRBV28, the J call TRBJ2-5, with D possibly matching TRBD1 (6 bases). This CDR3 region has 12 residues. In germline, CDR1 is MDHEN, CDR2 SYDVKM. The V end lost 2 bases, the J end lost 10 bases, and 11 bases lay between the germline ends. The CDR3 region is CASSLKGVNQYF. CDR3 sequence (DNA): TGTGCCAGCAGTTTAAAGGGGGTCAACCAGTACTTC.

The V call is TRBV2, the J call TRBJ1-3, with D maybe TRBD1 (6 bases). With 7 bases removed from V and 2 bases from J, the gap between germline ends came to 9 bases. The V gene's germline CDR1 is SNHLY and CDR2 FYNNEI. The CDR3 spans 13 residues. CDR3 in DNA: TGTGCCAGCACCAGGACAGCTGGAAACACCATATATTTT. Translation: CASTRTAGNTIYF.

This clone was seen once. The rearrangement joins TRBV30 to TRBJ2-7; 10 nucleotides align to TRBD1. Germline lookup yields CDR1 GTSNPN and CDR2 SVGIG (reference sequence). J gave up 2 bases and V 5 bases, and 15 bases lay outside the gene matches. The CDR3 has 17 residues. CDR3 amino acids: CAWEPGQGIGVAYEQYF. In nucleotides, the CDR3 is TGTGCCTGGGAACCGGGACAGGGGATTGGGGTTGCCTACGAGCAGTACTTC.

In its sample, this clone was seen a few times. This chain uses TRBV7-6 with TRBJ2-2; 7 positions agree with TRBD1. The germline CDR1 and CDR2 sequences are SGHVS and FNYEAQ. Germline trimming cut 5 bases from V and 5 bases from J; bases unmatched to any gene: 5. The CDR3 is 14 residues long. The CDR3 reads CASSVGQKTGELFF. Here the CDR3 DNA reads TGTGCCAGCAGCGTGGGACAGAAGACCGGGGAGCTGTTTTTT.

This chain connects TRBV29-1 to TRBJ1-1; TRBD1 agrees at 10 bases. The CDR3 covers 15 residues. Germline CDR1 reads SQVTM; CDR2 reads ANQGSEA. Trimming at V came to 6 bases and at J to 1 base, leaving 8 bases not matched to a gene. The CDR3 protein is CSVFRDRGANTEAFF. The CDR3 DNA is TGCAGCGTGTTTCGGGACAGGGGTGCGAACACTGAAGCTTTCTTT.

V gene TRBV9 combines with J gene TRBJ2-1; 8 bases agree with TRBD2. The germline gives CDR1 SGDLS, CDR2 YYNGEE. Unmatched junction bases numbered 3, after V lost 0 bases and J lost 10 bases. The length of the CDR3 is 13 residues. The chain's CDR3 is CASSVGVAGEQFF. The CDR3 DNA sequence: TGTGCCAGCAGCGTAGGAGTAGCGGGGGAGCAGTTCTTC.

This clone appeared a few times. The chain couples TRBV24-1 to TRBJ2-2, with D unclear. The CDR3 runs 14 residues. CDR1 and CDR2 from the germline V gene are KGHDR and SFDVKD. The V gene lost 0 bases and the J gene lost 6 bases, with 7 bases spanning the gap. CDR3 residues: CATSDLTAAGELFF. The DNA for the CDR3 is TGTGCCACCAGTGATTTGACAGCAGCCGGGGAGCTGTTTTTT.

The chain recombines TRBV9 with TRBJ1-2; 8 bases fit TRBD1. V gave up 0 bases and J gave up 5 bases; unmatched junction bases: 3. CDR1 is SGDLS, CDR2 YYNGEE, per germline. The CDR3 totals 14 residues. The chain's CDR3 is CASSVGQGAYGYTF. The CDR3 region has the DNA TGTGCCAGCAGCGTAGGGCAGGGGGCTTATGGCTACACCTTC.

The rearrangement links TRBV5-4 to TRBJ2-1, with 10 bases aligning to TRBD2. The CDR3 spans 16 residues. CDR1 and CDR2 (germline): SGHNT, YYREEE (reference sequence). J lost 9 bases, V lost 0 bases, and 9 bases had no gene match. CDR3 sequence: CASSLELAGRTIEQFF. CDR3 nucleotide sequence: TGTGCCAGCAGCTTGGAACTAGCGGGAAGGACGATTGAGCAGTTCTTC.